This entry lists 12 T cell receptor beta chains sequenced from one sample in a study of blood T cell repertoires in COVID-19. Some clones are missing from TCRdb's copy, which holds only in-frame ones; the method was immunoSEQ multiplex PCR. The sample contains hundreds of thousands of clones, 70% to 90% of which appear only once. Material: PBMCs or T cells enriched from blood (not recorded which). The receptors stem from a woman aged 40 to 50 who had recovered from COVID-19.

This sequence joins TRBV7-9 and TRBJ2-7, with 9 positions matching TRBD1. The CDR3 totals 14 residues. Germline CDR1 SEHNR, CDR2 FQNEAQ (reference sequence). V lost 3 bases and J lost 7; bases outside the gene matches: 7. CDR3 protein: CASSFVQGAEEQYF. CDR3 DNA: TGTGCCAGCAGCTTCGTACAGGGGGCCGAAGAGCAGTACTTC.

The CDR3 DNA reads as TGTGCCACCAGTGATTCCCGGACAGGGCGTACGACCGGGGAGCTGTTTTTT. It translates to CATSDSRTGRTTGELFF. This chain joins TRBV24-1 and TRBJ2-2, with TRBD1 matching 8 bases. CDR3 length equals 17 residues. Germline trimming cut 2 bases from V and 5 bases from J; bases unmatched to any gene: 9. The germline CDR1 and CDR2 sequences are KGHDR and SFDVKD.

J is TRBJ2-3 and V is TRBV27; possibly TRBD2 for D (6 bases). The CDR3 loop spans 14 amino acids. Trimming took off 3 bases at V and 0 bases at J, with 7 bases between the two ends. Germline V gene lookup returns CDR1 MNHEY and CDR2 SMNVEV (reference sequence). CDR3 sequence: CASSLGLSTDTQYF. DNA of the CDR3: TGTGCCAGCAGTTTGGGACTCAGCACAGATACGCAGTATTTT.

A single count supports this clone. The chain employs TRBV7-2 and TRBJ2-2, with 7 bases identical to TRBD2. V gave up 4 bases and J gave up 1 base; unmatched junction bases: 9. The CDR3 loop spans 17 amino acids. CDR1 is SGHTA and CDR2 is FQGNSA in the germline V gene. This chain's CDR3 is CASSSKYGGLNTGELFF. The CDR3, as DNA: TGTGCCAGCAGCTCAAAATACGGGGGGTTGAACACCGGGGAGCTGTTTTTT. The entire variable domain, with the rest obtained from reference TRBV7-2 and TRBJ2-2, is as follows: GAGVSQSPSNKVTEKGKDVELRCDPISGHTALYWYRQSLGQGLEFLIYFQGNSAPDKSGLPSDRFSAERTGGSVSTLTIQRTQQEDSAVYLCASSSKYGGLNTGELFFGEGSRLTVL.

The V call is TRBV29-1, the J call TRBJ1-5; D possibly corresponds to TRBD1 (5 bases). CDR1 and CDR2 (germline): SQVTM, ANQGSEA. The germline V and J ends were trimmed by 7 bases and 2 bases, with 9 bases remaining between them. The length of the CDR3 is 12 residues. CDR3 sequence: CSAGEGNQPQHF. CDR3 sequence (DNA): TGCAGCGCGGGGGAGGGCAATCAGCCCCAGCATTTT. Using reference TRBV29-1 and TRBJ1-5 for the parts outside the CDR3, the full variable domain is SAVISQKPSRDICQRGTSLTIQCQVDSQVTMMFWYRQQPGQSLTLIATANQGSEATYESGFVIDKFPISRPNLTFSTLTVSNMSPEDSSIYLCSAGEGNQPQHFGDGTRLSIL.

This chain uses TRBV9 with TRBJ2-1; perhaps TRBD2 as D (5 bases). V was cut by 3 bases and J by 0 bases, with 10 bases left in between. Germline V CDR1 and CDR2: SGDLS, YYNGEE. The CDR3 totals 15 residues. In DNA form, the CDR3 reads TGTGCCAGCAGCGCCAGCGGAGCCTCCTACAATGAGCAGTTCTTC. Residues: CASSASGASYNEQFF.

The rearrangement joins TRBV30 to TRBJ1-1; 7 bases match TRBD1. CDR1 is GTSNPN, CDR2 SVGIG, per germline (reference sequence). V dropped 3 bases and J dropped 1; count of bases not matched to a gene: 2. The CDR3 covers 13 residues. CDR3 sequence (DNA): TGTGCCTGGAGCGGACAGGCGAACACTGAAGCTTTCTTT. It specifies CAWSGQANTEAFF.

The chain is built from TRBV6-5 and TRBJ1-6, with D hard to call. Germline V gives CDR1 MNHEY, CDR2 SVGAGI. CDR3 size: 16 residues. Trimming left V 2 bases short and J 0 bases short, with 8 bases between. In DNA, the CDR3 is TGTGCCAGCAGTTACAGTCCCAGCTCCTATAATTCACCCCTCCACTTT. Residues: CASSYSPSSYNSPLHF.

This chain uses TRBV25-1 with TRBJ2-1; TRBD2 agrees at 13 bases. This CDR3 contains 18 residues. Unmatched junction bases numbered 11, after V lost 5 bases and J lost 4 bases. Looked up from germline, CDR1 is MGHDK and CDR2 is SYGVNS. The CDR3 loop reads CASSQTGLTSGRYNEQFF. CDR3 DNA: TGTGCCAGCAGTCAGACAGGCTTGACTAGCGGGAGGTACAATGAGCAGTTCTTC.

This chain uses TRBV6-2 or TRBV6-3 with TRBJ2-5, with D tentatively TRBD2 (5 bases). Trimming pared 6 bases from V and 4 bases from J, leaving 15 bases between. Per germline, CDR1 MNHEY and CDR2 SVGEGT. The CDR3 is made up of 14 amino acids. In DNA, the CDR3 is TGTGCCAGCAGCGCCCCCGCGGAGGTAGAGACCCAGTACTTC. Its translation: CASSAPAEVETQYF.

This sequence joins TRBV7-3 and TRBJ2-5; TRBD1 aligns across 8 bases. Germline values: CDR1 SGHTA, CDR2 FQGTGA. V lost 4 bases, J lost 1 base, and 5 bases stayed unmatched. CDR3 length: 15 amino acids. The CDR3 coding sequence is TGTGCCAGCAGCTCCCTGGGACAGGCCCAAGAGACCCAGTACTTC. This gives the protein CASSSLGQAQETQYF.

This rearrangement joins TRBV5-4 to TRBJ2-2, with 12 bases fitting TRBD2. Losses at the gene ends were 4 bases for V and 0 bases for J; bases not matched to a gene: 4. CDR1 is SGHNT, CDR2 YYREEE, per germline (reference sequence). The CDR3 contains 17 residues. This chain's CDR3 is CASSPGLAGPNTGELFF. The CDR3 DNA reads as TGTGCCAGCAGCCCAGGACTAGCGGGACCGAACACCGGGGAGCTGTTTTTT.